These T cell receptor beta chains were read from a single sample in a study of T-cell reconstitution after alpha-beta-depleted transplantation in children. TCRdb redid the calling of the PCR reads with MiXCR, one entry per CDR3 protein. The sample shows roughly 100,000 distinct CDR3 sequences, 6.5% to 8.5% of them seen only once. The material was PBMCs from the stem cell graft donor, obtained from the stem cell graft. Every receptor here comes from a human donor who donated a stem cell graft to a child with congenital amegakaryocytic thrombocytopenia. The CDR3 runs from the conserved cysteine through the conserved F or W. D genes are given only for firm matches. Where a row states a size, it is once, few, many or the class of an expanded clone; other rows omit it.

v_gene	j_gene	len	d_gene	abundance	CDR3nt	CDR3aa
TRBV3-1	TRBJ2-1	13	TRBD1	many	TGTGCCAGCAGCCAAGCGAGAACAGGGGGGCAGTTCTTC	CASSQARTGGQFF
TRBV7-2	TRBJ1-2	13	-	many	TGTGCCAGCAGTCAAGACAGAATCTATGGCTACACCTTC	CASSQDRIYGYTF
TRBV5-1	TRBJ2-2	16	-	-	TGCGCCAGCAGCTTTGGAATGCAGGGAGGTTCCGGGGAGCTGTTTTTT	CASSFGMQGGSGELFF
TRBV12-3/TRBV12-4	TRBJ1-2	14	-	many	TGTGCCAGCAGTTTAGCGGCGGCTAACTATGGCTACACCTTC	CASSLAAANYGYTF
TRBV12-3/TRBV12-4	TRBJ2-7	13	TRBD1	many	TGTGCCAGCAGAGGAGCAGGGGGCCGGGAGCAGTACTTC	CASRGAGGREQYF
TRBV29-1	TRBJ2-1	15	TRBD2	few	TGCAGCGTGATACCTCCGGCTAGCGGGAGCAATGAGCAGTTCTTC	CSVIPPASGSNEQFF
TRBV18	TRBJ2-5	15	TRBD1	-	TGTGCCAGCTCACCCGACAGGGGGCTAAAGGAGACCCAGTACTTC	CASSPDRGLKETQYF
TRBV28	TRBJ1-4	15	TRBD1	many	TGTGCCAGCAGTCGGGGGACAGGGTTTAATGAAAAACTGTTTTTT	CASSRGTGFNEKLFF
TRBV5-1	TRBJ2-7	17	TRBD1	-	TGCGCCAGCAGCTTGGGTCCACGTGGGACAGGGGAAGGCGAGCAGTACTTC	CASSLGPRGTGEGEQYF
TRBV4-2	TRBJ2-3	18	TRBD2	few	TGTGCCAGCAGCCAAGATCTTCGGACTAGCGGGGGGTCAGATACGCAGTATTTT	CASSQDLRTSGGSDTQYF
TRBV5-1	TRBJ2-7	12	-	many	TGCGCCAGTTCGGACTATAACTACGAGCAGTACTTC	CASSDYNYEQYF
TRBV20-1	TRBJ2-7	14	-	few	TGCAGTGCCGCCGTTTATCCGGCCCGAGATGAGCAGTACTTC	CSAAVYPARDEQYF
TRBV5-1	TRBJ2-5	14	-	-	TGCGCCAGCAGCTTGGCCCTCATAACAGAGACCCAGTACTTC	CASSLALITETQYF
TRBV6-2/TRBV6-3	TRBJ2-1	14	-	many	TGTGCCAGCAGTTATGTAGGCAGGGAGGTTGAGCAGTTCTTC	CASSYVGREVEQFF
TRBV7-6	TRBJ2-3	16	TRBD2	many	TGTGCCAGCAGCTTCACGACTAGCGGGAGAGCAGATACGCAGTATTTT	CASSFTTSGRADTQYF
TRBV5-4	TRBJ2-3	13	TRBD1	many	TGTGCGACCCAGGACAGGGGCACAGATACGCAGTATTTT	CATQDRGTDTQYF
TRBV6-5	TRBJ2-6	15	-	many	TGTGCCAGCAGTTACGTCGGATCTGGGGCCAACGTCCTGACTTTC	CASSYVGSGANVLTF
TRBV5-1	TRBJ1-2	14	-	many	TGCGCCAGCAGCTTGGCCAGCAGCGGGTATGGCTACACCTTC	CASSLASSGYGYTF
TRBV28	TRBJ2-5	16	TRBD1	many	TGTGCCAGCAGCCCCCACGACAGGGCCCCGCCAGAGACCCAGTACTTC	CASSPHDRAPPETQYF
TRBV12-3/TRBV12-4	TRBJ2-3	15	-	many	TGTGCCAGCAGTTTAGCGGGAGGAAGGGCAGATACGCAGTATTTT	CASSLAGGRADTQYF
TRBV2	TRBJ2-3	17	TRBD2	few	TGTGCCAGCAGCCGGACTAGCGGGGGAGCTAGCACAGATACGCAGTATTTT	CASSRTSGGASTDTQYF
TRBV5-6	TRBJ1-2	15	TRBD1	many	TGTGCCAGCAGCGTGGGACAGCGGGCAATGAGTGGCTACACCTTC	CASSVGQRAMSGYTF
TRBV12-3/TRBV12-4	TRBJ2-2	15	-	many	TGTGCCAGCAGTTCGAACAGGGTGGGCACCGGGGAGCTGTTTTTT	CASSSNRVGTGELFF
TRBV4-2	TRBJ1-1	13	-	many	TGTGCCAGCAGCCCCACGGCCCTAACTGAAGCTTTCTTT	CASSPTALTEAFF
TRBV28	TRBJ2-7	15	TRBD1	many	TGTGCCAGCAGTTCCGGGACAGGGGGCTTCATCGAGCAGTACTTC	CASSSGTGGFIEQYF
TRBV7-9	TRBJ1-2	14	-	many	TGTGCCAGCAGCAAGGAGGGGGGCGGCTATGGCTACACCTTC	CASSKEGGGYGYTF
TRBV20-1	TRBJ2-1	15	TRBD2	many	TGCAGTGCTAGAGGCGGGAGGAGTATTGTGAATGAGCAGTTCTTC	CSARGGRSIVNEQFF
TRBV14	TRBJ2-1	13	-	few	TGTGCCAGCAGCCAAGTGAACTACAATGAGCAGTTCTTC	CASSQVNYNEQFF
TRBV10-3	TRBJ1-1	17	TRBD1	many	TGTGCCATCAGTGAGCAGGGATACAGGGGGGGGAACACTGAAGCTTTCTTT	CAISEQGYRGGNTEAFF
TRBV24-1	TRBJ1-2	14	-	many	TGTGCCACCAGTCCCGCAGGGATAGGGTATGGCTACACCTTC	CATSPAGIGYGYTF